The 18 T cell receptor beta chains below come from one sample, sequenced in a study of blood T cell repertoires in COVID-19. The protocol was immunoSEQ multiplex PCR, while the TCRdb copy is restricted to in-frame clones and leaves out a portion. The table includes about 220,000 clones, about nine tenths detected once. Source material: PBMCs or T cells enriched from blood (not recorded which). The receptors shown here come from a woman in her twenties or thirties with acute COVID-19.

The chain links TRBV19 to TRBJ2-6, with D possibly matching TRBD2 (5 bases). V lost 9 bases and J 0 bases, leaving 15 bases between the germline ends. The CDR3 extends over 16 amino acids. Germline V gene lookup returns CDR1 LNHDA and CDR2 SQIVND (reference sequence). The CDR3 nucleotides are TGTGCCAGCAGACCTGTGGGGAGCTCTGGGGCCAACGTCCTGACTTTC. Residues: CASRPVGSSGANVLTF.

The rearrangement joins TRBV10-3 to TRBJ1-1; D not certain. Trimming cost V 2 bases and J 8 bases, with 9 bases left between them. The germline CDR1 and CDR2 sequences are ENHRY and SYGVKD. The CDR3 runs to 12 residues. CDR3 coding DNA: TGTGCCATCAGTGAGGAGAGATGGGAAGCTTTCTTT. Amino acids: CAISEERWEAFF.

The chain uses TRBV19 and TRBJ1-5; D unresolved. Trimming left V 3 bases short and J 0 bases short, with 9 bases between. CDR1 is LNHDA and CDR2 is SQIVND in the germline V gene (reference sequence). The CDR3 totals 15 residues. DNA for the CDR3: TGTGCCAGTAGTATTGTGAGTCTTAGCAATCAGCCCCAGCATTTT. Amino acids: CASSIVSLSNQPQHF.

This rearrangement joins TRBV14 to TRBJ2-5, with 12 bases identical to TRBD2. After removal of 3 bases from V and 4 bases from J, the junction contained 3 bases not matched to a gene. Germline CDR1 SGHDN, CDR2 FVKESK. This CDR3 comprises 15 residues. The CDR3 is CASSHVTSGGETQYF. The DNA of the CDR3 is TGTGCCAGCAGCCACGTGACTAGCGGGGGAGAGACCCAGTACTTC.

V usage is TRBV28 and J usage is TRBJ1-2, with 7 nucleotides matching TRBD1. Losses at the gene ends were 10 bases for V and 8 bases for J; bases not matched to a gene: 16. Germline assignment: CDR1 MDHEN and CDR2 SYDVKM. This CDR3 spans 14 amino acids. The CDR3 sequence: CAIRDSHRSWGYTF. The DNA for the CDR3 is TGTGCCATCCGGGACAGCCATAGAAGCTGGGGCTACACCTTC.

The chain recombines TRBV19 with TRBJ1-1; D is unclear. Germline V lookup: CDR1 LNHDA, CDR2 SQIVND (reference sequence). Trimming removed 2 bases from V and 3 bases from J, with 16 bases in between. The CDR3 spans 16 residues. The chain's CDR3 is CASSILKEDPDTEAFF. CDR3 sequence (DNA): TGTGCCAGTAGTATATTAAAGGAGGATCCGGACACTGAAGCTTTCTTT. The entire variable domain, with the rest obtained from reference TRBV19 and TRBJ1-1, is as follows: DGGITQSPKYLFRKEGQNVTLSCEQNLNHDAMYWYRQDPGQGLRLIYYSQIVNDFQKGDIAEGYSVSREKKESFPLTVTSAQKNPTAFYLCASSILKEDPDTEAFFGQGTRLTVV.

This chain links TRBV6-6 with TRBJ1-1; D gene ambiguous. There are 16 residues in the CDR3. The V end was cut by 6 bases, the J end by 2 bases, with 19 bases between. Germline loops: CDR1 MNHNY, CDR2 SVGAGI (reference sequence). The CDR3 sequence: CASRPAGPGENTEAFF. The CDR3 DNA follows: TGTGCCAGCAGGCCTGCAGGCCCCGGGGAAAACACTGAAGCTTTCTTT.

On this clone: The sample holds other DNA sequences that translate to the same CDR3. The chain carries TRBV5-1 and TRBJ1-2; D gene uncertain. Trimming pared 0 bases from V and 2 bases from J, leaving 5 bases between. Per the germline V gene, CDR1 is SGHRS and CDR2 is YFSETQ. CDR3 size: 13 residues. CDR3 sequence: CASSLGENYGYTF. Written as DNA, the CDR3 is TGCGCCAGCAGCTTGGGGGAGAACTATGGCTACACCTTC.

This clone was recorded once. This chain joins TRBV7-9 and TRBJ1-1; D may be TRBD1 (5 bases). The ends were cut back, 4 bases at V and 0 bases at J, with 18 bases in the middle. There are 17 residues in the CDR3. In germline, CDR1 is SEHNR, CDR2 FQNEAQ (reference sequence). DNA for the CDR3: TGTGCCAGCAGCTCCCCCAGGGAAGGACGCATGAACACTGAAGCTTTCTTT. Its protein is CASSSPREGRMNTEAFF.

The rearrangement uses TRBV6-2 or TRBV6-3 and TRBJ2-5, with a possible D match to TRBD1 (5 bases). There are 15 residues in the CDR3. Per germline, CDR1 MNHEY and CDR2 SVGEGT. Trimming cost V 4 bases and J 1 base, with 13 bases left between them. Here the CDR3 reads CASSSLGQLQETQYF. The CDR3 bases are TGTGCCAGCAGTTCCCTTGGACAACTCCAAGAGACCCAGTACTTC.

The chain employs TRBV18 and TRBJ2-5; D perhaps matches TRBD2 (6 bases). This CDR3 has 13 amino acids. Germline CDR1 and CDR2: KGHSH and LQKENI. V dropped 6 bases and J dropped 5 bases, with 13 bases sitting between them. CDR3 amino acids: CASSKTSRETQYF. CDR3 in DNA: TGTGCCAGCTCGAAGACTAGTAGGGAGACCCAGTACTTC.

This chain's CDR3 is CASSYRVRATGDTQYF. CDR3 in DNA: TGTGCCAGCAGCTACAGGGTAAGGGCCACAGGAGATACGCAGTATTTT. The chain links TRBV6-5 to TRBJ2-3, with D perhaps matching TRBD1 (6 bases). The CDR3 loop spans 16 amino acids. The V end lost 6 bases, the J end lost 5 bases, and 21 bases lay between the germline ends. Per germline, CDR1 MNHEY and CDR2 SVGAGI.

The DNA for the CDR3 is TGTGCCAGCAGCTCCCTGAGATCGGGAGAAGATGAAAAACTGTTTTTT. Its translation: CASSSLRSGEDEKLFF. This chain links TRBV7-6 with TRBJ1-4; D is undetermined. The CDR3 covers 16 residues. Germline V gives CDR1 SGHVS, CDR2 FNYEAQ. V was trimmed by 4 bases and J by 6 bases, leaving 18 bases between them.

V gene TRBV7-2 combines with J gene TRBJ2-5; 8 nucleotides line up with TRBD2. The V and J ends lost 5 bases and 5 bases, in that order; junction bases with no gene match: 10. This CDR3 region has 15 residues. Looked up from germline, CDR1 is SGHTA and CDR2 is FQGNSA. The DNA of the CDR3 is TGTGCCAGCAGCCTCTCCGGGGGGGAACAGGAGACCCAGTACTTC. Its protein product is CASSLSGGEQETQYF.

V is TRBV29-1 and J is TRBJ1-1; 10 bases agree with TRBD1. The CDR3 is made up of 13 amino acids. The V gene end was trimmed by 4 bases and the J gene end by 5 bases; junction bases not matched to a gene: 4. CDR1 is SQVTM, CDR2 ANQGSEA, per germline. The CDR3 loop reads CSVGQGAGTEAFF. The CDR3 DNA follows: TGCAGCGTTGGACAGGGGGCAGGTACTGAAGCTTTCTTT. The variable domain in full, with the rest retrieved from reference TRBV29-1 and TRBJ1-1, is SAVISQKPSRDICQRGTSLTIQCQVDSQVTMMFWYRQQPGQSLTLIATANQGSEATYESGFVIDKFPISRPNLTFSTLTVSNMSPEDSSIYLCSVGQGAGTEAFFGQGTRLTVV.

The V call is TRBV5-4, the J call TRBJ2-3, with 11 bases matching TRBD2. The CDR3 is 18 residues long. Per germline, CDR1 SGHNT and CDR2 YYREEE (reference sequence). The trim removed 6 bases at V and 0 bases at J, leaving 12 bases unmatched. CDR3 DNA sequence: TGTGCCAGCAAGAACGGGTCTAGCGGGGGGCCAAGCACAGATACGCAGTATTTT. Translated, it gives CASKNGSSGGPSTDTQYF.

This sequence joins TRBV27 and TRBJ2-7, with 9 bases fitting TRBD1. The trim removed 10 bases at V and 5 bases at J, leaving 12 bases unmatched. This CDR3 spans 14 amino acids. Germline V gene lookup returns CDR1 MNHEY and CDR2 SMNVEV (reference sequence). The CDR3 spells CATDPGQGTHEQYF. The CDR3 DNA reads TGTGCCACTGATCCGGGACAGGGAACCCACGAGCAGTACTTC.

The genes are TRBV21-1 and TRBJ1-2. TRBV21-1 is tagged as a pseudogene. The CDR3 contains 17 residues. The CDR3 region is CASSKGGILKWEYGYTF. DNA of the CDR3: TGTGCCAGCAGCAAAGGAGGGATCCTGAAGTGGGAGTATGGCTACACCTTC.